This T cell receptor (beta chain) is from a study of beta chain features in type 1 diabetes. TCRB transcripts that were expressed got sequenced, as all of the isolated RNA had been reverse transcribed. Using immunoSEQ multiplex PCR, the repertoire was profiled, and TCRdb retains in-frame clones only, with some absent. The sample shows about 650,000 clones, under 15% of them seen only once. One heparinised blood draw averaging about 116 mL was given by each donor. Findings and caveats of the study: TCRB CDR3 length was moderately but significantly reduced in all four CD4+ subsets of Type 1 diabetes patients.

Germline CDR1 reads SQVTM; CDR2 reads ANQGSEA. The CDR3 spans 13 residues. Losses at the gene ends were 3 bases for V and 2 bases for J; bases not matched to a gene: 3. Concerning this clone: What it binds is unknown.

The receptor was isolated from a man aged 30 to 39 with type 1 diabetes. Material for sequencing was naive CD4+ T cells from blood. The rearrangement joins TRBV29-1 to TRBJ1-2; 7 nucleotides agree with TRBD1. CDR3 residues: CSVEGQINYGYTF. CDR3 sequence (DNA): TGCAGCGTTGAGGGACAGATAAACTATGGCTACACCTTC.